These 31 T cell receptor beta chains came from one sample sequenced in a study of T cell repertoires in cytomegalovirus infection. TCRdb recomputed calls from the reads with MiXCR, one row per CDR3 protein. The table lists fewer than 550,000 distinct CDR3 sequences, 10% to 12% of them singletons. Input material: PBMCs. These receptors all come from a human donor in good health (CMV status not recorded). Some clones in this sample may be carry-over from other donors' samples.

This clonotype was counted at least ten times. The V call is TRBV12-3 or TRBV12-4, the J call TRBJ2-7, with 7 bases matching TRBD1. The V and J ends lost 8 bases and 5 bases, in that order; junction bases with no gene match: 12. The CDR3 sequence is 14 residues long. In DNA, the CDR3 is TGTGCCAGCTCGTTGGCAGGGGGATCCCACGAGCAGTACTTC. Its protein is CASSLAGGSHEQYF.

The gene calls are TRBV5-1 and TRBJ2-7; D is perhaps TRBD2 (6 bases). V dropped 0 bases and J dropped 0 bases, with 10 bases sitting between them. Germline lookup yields CDR1 SGHRS and CDR2 YFSETQ. The CDR3 is 15 amino acids. The CDR3 bases are TGCGCCAGCAGCTTGGCTCGGGGGAGCTCCTACGAGCAGTACTTC. This translates into CASSLARGSSYEQYF.

This clonotype appeared many times. V is TRBV7-9 and J is TRBJ2-5, with a weak D call TRBD1 (6 bases). Germline CDR1 is SEHNR and CDR2 is FQNEAQ (reference sequence). This CDR3 comprises 14 residues. The V gene lost 5 bases and the J gene lost 3 bases, with 13 bases spanning the gap. The CDR3 is CASSPRGIKETQYF. DNA of the CDR3: TGTGCCAGCAGCCCCAGGGGAATAAAAGAGACCCAGTACTTC.

The chain combines TRBV10-3 with TRBJ1-4, with D uncertain. Trimming stripped 3 bases from V and 0 bases from J, with 5 bases between. The CDR3 is 14 residues long. The germline V gene has CDR1 ENHRY and CDR2 SYGVKD. The DNA of the CDR3 is TGTGCCATCAGTGACCCTGCAACTAATGAAAAACTGTTTTTT. Its translation is CAISDPATNEKLFF.

J is TRBJ2-3 and V is TRBV2; TRBD2 might be the D (6 bases). The CDR3 runs 15 residues. V lost 6 bases and J lost 0, with 13 bases in between. Germline CDR1 reads SNHLY; CDR2 reads FYNNEI. The CDR3 protein is CASSLSGVSTDTQYF. CDR3 nucleotide sequence: TGTGCCAGCAGCCTCTCGGGGGTTAGCACAGATACGCAGTATTTT.

This clonotype was detected a few times. At one end the junction does not follow the germline gene, possibly because of a read error. The chain uses TRBV7-7 and TRBJ2-2; 11 positions match TRBD2. This CDR3 contains 15 residues. CDR1 is SSHAT and CDR2 is FNYEAQ in the germline V gene (reference sequence). In nucleotides, the CDR3 is TGTGCTAGCAGCTTACGCGGGACTAGCGGCGGGGAGCTGTTTTTT. It codes for CASSLRGTSGGELFF.

The chain joins TRBV5-4 to TRBJ2-1; no firm D call. CDR1 is SGHNT, CDR2 YYREEE, per germline (reference sequence). This CDR3 spans 14 amino acids. V lost 4 bases and J 0 bases, leaving 8 bases between the germline ends. CDR3 region: CASSQQSSYNEQFF. CDR3 sequence (DNA): TGTGCCAGCAGCCAGCAAAGCTCCTACAATGAGCAGTTCTTC.

At least ten counts were recorded for this clonotype. The V and J genes are TRBV5-1 and TRBJ2-3; 10 positions agree with TRBD2. Trimming took 2 bases from V and 2 from J; bases not matched to a gene: 5. CDR1 and CDR2 from the germline V gene are SGHRS and YFSETQ. The CDR3 totals 16 residues. The CDR3 protein is CASSFSGGRVTDTQYF. The CDR3 DNA is TGCGCCAGCAGCTTTAGCGGGGGGAGAGTCACAGATACGCAGTATTTT.

This clonotype was seen many times. The chain has TRBV7-8 and TRBJ2-7, with 8 bases matching TRBD1. This CDR3 region has 15 residues. V shed 5 bases and J 5 bases; nucleotides not matched to a gene: 11. CDR1 is SGHVS and CDR2 is FQNEAQ in the germline V gene. The chain's CDR3 is CASSPPGTGKDEQYF. CDR3 DNA sequence: TGTGCCAGCAGCCCGCCCGGGACAGGAAAAGACGAGCAGTACTTC. The variable domain in full, completed from reference TRBV7-8 and TRBJ2-7, reads GAGVSQSPRYKVAKRGQDVALRCDPISGHVSLFWYQQALGQGPEFLTYFQNEAQLDKSGLPSDRFFAERPEGSVSTLKIQRTQQEDSAVYLCASSPPGTGKDEQYFGPGTRLTVT.

This chain links TRBV20-1 with TRBJ2-5; 7 positions agree with TRBD2. The length of the CDR3 is 13 residues. The J segment lost 5 bases and the V segment lost 5 bases, leaving 8 bases of the junction unmatched. Germline CDR1 reads DFQATT; CDR2 reads SNEGSKA (reference sequence). DNA for the CDR3: TGCAGTGCTGAGGGAGGGGCCCATGAGACCCAGTACTTC. Its protein product is CSAEGGAHETQYF.

This clonotype came up many times. The chain has TRBV7-3 and TRBJ2-3; 7 nucleotides align to TRBD2. Looked up from germline, CDR1 is SGHTA and CDR2 is FQGTGA. The trim removed 8 bases at V and 2 bases at J, leaving 10 bases unmatched. The CDR3 is 15 residues long. CDR3 loop: CASGGGRGPTDTQYF. For the CDR3, the DNA is TGTGCCAGCGGTGGCGGGAGAGGGCCCACAGATACGCAGTATTTT.

Many counts were recorded for this clonotype. CDR3 amino acids: CASSADLTNTEAFF. For the CDR3, the DNA is TGTGCCAGCAGTGCGGACTTGACGAACACTGAAGCTTTCTTT. V gene TRBV25-1 combines with J gene TRBJ1-1; D gene ambiguous. Trimming shortened V by 4 bases and J by 1 base, and 10 bases separated the two germline ends. The CDR3 runs 14 residues. In germline, CDR1 is MGHDK, CDR2 SYGVNS.

This clonotype was counted at least ten times. V is TRBV20-1 and J is TRBJ2-7; 13 bases match TRBD2. The CDR3 length is 16 residues. Germline V lookup: CDR1 DFQATT, CDR2 SNEGSKA (reference sequence). The V and J ends lost 3 bases and 5 bases, in that order; junction bases with no gene match: 10. The CDR3 nucleotides read TGCAGTGCTAGTGCCGAAGGACTAGCGGGGGTCCACGAGCAGTACTTC. Translated: CSASAEGLAGVHEQYF.

This clonotype has just a few counts. The chain is built from TRBV15 and TRBJ2-2; D is ambiguous. This CDR3 is built from 15 residues. V was trimmed by 0 bases and J by 7 bases, leaving 12 bases between them. Germline assignment: CDR1 LNHNV and CDR2 YYDKDF (reference sequence). CDR3 amino acids: CATSRDRASGGELFF. As DNA, the CDR3 is TGTGCCACCAGCAGAGATCGGGCCTCGGGCGGGGAGCTGTTTTTT.

This clonotype was seen many times. CDR3: CASSIVGIQSGELFF. As DNA, the CDR3 is TGTGCCAGTAGTATAGTTGGCATTCAGTCCGGGGAGCTGTTTTTT. The V call is TRBV19, the J call TRBJ2-2, with D unresolved. Germline loops: CDR1 LNHDA, CDR2 SQIVND (reference sequence). Trimming removed 1 base from V and 6 bases from J, with 12 bases in between. CDR3 size: 15 residues.

The J gene is TRBJ1-1, the V gene TRBV10-3, with a weak D call TRBD1 (5 bases). V was shortened by 6 bases and J by 1 base, with 12 bases between the two germline ends. This CDR3 has 14 amino acids. CDR1 and CDR2 from the germline V gene are ENHRY and SYGVKD. The CDR3 DNA reads TGTGCCATCAGGGTAAGGGGAGGGAACACTGAAGCTTTCTTT. It is translated as CAIRVRGGNTEAFF.

This clonotype was seen many times. This rearrangement joins TRBV6-5 to TRBJ2-5, with TRBD2 matching 8 bases. V lost 6 bases and J lost 5; bases outside the gene matches: 11. CDR1 is MNHEY and CDR2 is SVGAGI in the germline V gene. This CDR3 region has 15 residues. CDR3 region: CASSRGLAMRETQYF. As DNA, the CDR3 is TGTGCCAGCAGCAGAGGACTAGCCATGCGGGAGACCCAGTACTTC.

This clonotype was observed at least ten times. The CDR3 sequence is CASSYGTGGNYEQYF. DNA of the CDR3: TGTGCCAGCAGTTACGGGACAGGGGGCAACTACGAGCAGTACTTC. The chain has TRBV6-2 or TRBV6-3 and TRBJ2-7; 12 bases align to TRBD1. The CDR3 consists of 15 residues. Germline V CDR1 and CDR2: MNHEY, SVGEGT. J was trimmed by 3 bases and V by 2 bases; bases with no gene match: 2.

This clonotype has a count of ten or more. V and J are TRBV12-3 or TRBV12-4 and TRBJ2-1; 9 nucleotides line up with TRBD1. This CDR3 contains 15 residues. The ends lost 5 bases at V and 2 bases at J; junction bases unmatched: 4. CDR3 in DNA: TGTGCCAGCAGTGGGGACAGGGTAACCTACAATGAGCAGTTCTTC. Its translation: CASSGDRVTYNEQFF.

This clonotype was found a few times. The V call is TRBV18, the J call TRBJ1-5; TRBD1 aligns across 11 bases. Germline V CDR1 and CDR2: KGHSH, LQKENI. This CDR3 contains 15 residues. With V trimmed by 8 bases and J by 5 bases, 8 bases remained unmatched. The CDR3 loop is CASTAGTGGDQPQHF. The CDR3 DNA reads as TGTGCCAGCACGGCCGGGACAGGGGGTGATCAGCCCCAGCATTTT.

Notes on this clonotype: A much larger clone lies a single base off, so this may be a read error. No conserved phenylalanine or tryptophan is present at the end of the CDR3, so a read error is the likely explanation. The V call is TRBV6-5, the J call TRBJ1-2; D is unresolved. The CDR3 runs 13 residues. CDR1 MNHEY and CDR2 SVGAGI come from the germline V gene. V gave up 7 bases and J gave up 2 bases, with 11 bases separating them. CDR3 sequence reads: CASTQTANYGYTY. CDR3 DNA sequence: TGTGCCAGCACCCAAACAGCCAACTATGGCTACACCTAC.

This clonotype was seen ten or more times. The chain joins TRBV3-1 to TRBJ2-1; D is unclear. In germline, CDR1 is LGHDT, CDR2 YNNKEL (reference sequence). The CDR3 has 12 amino acids. V lost 0 bases to trimming and J lost 14 bases, with 11 bases between them. Written as DNA, the CDR3 is TGTGCCAGCAGCCAAGAACGCTCGGAGAAGTTCTTC. Translating it yields CASSQERSEKFF.

This clonotype was recorded many times. The chain couples TRBV7-3 to TRBJ1-2; a possible D gene is TRBD1 (5 bases). There are 14 residues in the CDR3. Germline lookup yields CDR1 SGHTA and CDR2 FQGTGA. V lost 4 bases, J lost 6 bases, and 15 bases lay in between. The CDR3 DNA follows: TGTGCCAGCAGCTCCCGGGACGGAGGGGATGGCTACACCTTC. Translation gives CASSSRDGGDGYTF.

This clonotype was observed many times. This chain joins TRBV30 and TRBJ1-2, with a possible D match to TRBD1 (6 bases). The germline gives CDR1 GTSNPN, CDR2 SVGIG (reference sequence). Trimming took 5 bases from V and 4 from J, leaving 26 bases between them. The CDR3 contains 17 residues. CDR3 coding DNA: TGTGCCTGGCGTCCGGGCAGGGGTCTAACCAGTCGCTATGGCTACACCTTC. Translated: CAWRPGRGLTSRYGYTF.

In this sample, this clonotype turned up many times. The chain carries TRBV7-9 and TRBJ1-5, with D maybe TRBD1 (6 bases). The CDR3 contains 18 residues. V lost 6 bases, J lost 0 bases, and 21 bases lay in between. The germline V gene encodes CDR1 SEHNR and CDR2 FQNEAQ (reference sequence). CDR3 region: CASSLGSGGAVSNQPQHF. The CDR3 DNA reads as TGTGCCAGCAGTCTGGGATCGGGGGGGGCCGTTAGCAATCAGCCCCAGCATTTT.

Worth noting for this clonotype: This clone may be a read error of a much larger clone one base away. The chain recombines TRBV10-3 with TRBJ2-6, with 8 bases lining up with TRBD1. Per the germline V gene, CDR1 is ENHRY and CDR2 is SYGVKD. V lost 8 bases to trimming and J lost 4 bases; unmatched junction nucleotides: 13. The CDR3 contains 17 residues. The CDR3 coding sequence is TGTGCCATCGGACAATCTTTGCAGGGGGCCGGGGCCAACGTCCTGACTTTC. This translates into CAIGQSLQGAGANVLTF.

This sequence joins TRBV28 and TRBJ1-4; D is ambiguous. Trimming took off 6 bases at V and 7 bases at J, with 15 bases between the two ends. Germline V CDR1 and CDR2: MDHEN, SYDVKM. The CDR3 runs to 14 residues. The CDR3 nucleotides are TGTGCCAGCAGCTCCACAGCGGGAGGTGAAAAACTGTTTTTT. Translated: CASSSTAGGEKLFF.

This clonotype has a single count. J is TRBJ1-2 and V is TRBV3-1; D is perhaps TRBD1 (6 bases). Germline V lookup: CDR1 LGHDT, CDR2 YNNKEL (reference sequence). Trimming stripped 5 bases from V and 4 bases from J, with 14 bases between. This CDR3 is 14 amino acids long. The CDR3: CASSSDSSLYGYTF. CDR3 in DNA: TGTGCCAGCAGCTCGGACAGCTCCCTCTATGGCTACACCTTC.

Regarding this clonotype: This clone may be a read error of a much larger clone one base away. The chain is built from TRBV12-3 or TRBV12-4 and TRBJ2-1, with D tentatively TRBD1 (6 bases). The CDR3 runs to 13 residues. Trimming stripped 11 bases from V and 0 bases from J, with 11 bases between. CDR3 loop: CACTGSSYNEQFF. CDR3 sequence (DNA): TGTGCCTGTACAGGGAGCTCCTACAATGAGCAGTTCTTC.

This clonotype turned up a few times. V gene TRBV12-5 combines with J gene TRBJ2-2; TRBD2 might be the D (5 bases). Germline loops: CDR1 LGHNT, CDR2 FRNRAP. V was trimmed by 0 bases and J by 5 bases, leaving 19 bases between them. The CDR3 is made up of 18 amino acids. The CDR3 here is CASGLVRFGRGSTGELFF. CDR3 DNA sequence: TGTGCTAGTGGTTTGGTACGATTTGGGAGAGGGAGTACCGGGGAGCTGTTTTTT.

In this sample, this clonotype turned up many times. The chain has TRBV7-3 and TRBJ2-1; D gene unclear. Germline V gene data show CDR1 as SGHTA and CDR2 as FQGTGA. This CDR3 has 14 residues. The V end was cut by 8 bases, the J end by 0 bases, with 11 bases between. DNA for the CDR3: TGTGCCAGCCAAGCCGAACCCTCCTACAATGAGCAGTTCTTC. Translated, it gives CASQAEPSYNEQFF.